Each of the 14 T cell receptor beta chains below was sequenced from the same sample in a study of radiation and T cells in renal cell carcinoma. Clones were read by immunoSEQ multiplex PCR, and TCRdb kept only the in-frame ones, dropping some. Here the sample spans about 160,000 clones, roughly 90% being singletons. Time point specified: baseline pretreatment blood. Treatment in this sample: 15 Gy SBRT to primary tumor, nephrectomy 4 weeks later. Sequenced material: blood, taken from a patient whose treatment included radiotherapy and nephrectomy. Receptor source: a woman between 70 and 85 years old with renal cell carcinoma.

The gene calls are TRBV7-2 and TRBJ2-7; 8 bases map to TRBD1. V shed 1 base, J shed 3 bases, and the junction held 5 bases outside the gene matches. CDR3 size: 15 residues. The V gene's germline CDR1 is SGHTA and CDR2 FQGNSA. The CDR3 spells CASSLGQGAGYEQYF. In DNA form, the CDR3 reads TGTGCCAGCAGCTTAGGGCAGGGGGCCGGCTACGAGCAGTACTTC.

This clone was picked up a small number of times. V and J are TRBV6-6 and TRBJ1-6, with 9 bases aligning to TRBD1. This CDR3 is built from 15 residues. Germline CDR1 reads MNHNY; CDR2 reads SVGAGI (reference sequence). Trimming at V came to 2 bases and at J to 10 bases, leaving 6 bases not matched to a gene. Here the CDR3 reads CASSYTGQGGSPLHF. The DNA for the CDR3 is TGTGCCAGCAGTTACACGGGACAGGGAGGCTCACCCCTCCACTTT.

The chain combines TRBV5-6 with TRBJ1-5; unclear D gene. Germline V gene sequence: CDR1 SGHDT, CDR2 YYEEEE. CDR3 length: 14 residues. V dropped 2 bases and J dropped 5 bases, with 11 bases sitting between them. The CDR3 DNA follows: TGTGCCAGCAGCTTAGGCGGAGGCGATCAGCCCCAGCATTTT. Translation gives CASSLGGGDQPQHF.

The chain is built from TRBV11-3 and TRBJ2-7; weak D call: TRBD1 (5 bases). Germline values: CDR1 SGHNT, CDR2 YENEEA. The CDR3 totals 14 residues. Trimming took 5 bases from V and 0 from J, leaving 11 bases between them. The CDR3 spells CASSVLGASYEQYF. CDR3 nucleotides: TGTGCCAGCAGCGTCCTTGGGGCCTCCTACGAGCAGTACTTC.

This clone was seen a single time. V usage is TRBV5-1 and J usage is TRBJ1-3; D remains ambiguous. This CDR3 comprises 14 residues. With 3 bases removed from V and 1 base from J, the gap between germline ends came to 8 bases. Germline V lookup: CDR1 SGHRS, CDR2 YFSETQ. CDR3 nucleotide sequence: TGCGCCAGCAGCTCAACGGGTTCTGGAAACACCATATATTTT. It is translated as CASSSTGSGNTIYF.

V usage is TRBV28 and J usage is TRBJ1-2, with a tentative D call TRBD1 (5 bases). Trimming took off 6 bases at V and 8 bases at J, with 13 bases between the two ends. Germline V lookup: CDR1 MDHEN, CDR2 SYDVKM. The CDR3 sequence is 12 residues long. The CDR3 coding sequence is TGTGCCAGCAGACCGGGACCGTCCGGCTACACCTTC. Translated: CASRPGPSGYTF.

This sequence joins TRBV5-1 and TRBJ2-2, with TRBD2 identical over 8 bases. Germline V CDR1 and CDR2: SGHRS, YFSETQ. V gave up 3 bases and J gave up 5 bases; unmatched junction bases: 3. The CDR3 loop spans 14 amino acids. CDR3 protein: CASSWTSPTGELFF. CDR3 DNA sequence: TGCGCCAGCAGCTGGACTAGCCCTACCGGGGAGCTGTTTTTT.

The chain is built from TRBV7-2 and TRBJ2-2; 8 nucleotides line up with TRBD1. Germline CDR1 and CDR2: SGHTA and FQGNSA. The V and J ends lost 5 bases and 7 bases, in that order; junction bases with no gene match: 6. CDR3 length equals 14 residues. CDR3 in DNA: TGTGCCAGCAGCGCGCAGGGGGCGAGCGGGGAGCTGTTTTTT. Translated, it gives CASSAQGASGELFF. Variable domain in full (rest from reference TRBV7-2 and TRBJ2-2): GAGVSQSPSNKVTEKGKDVELRCDPISGHTALYWYRQSLGQGLEFLIYFQGNSAPDKSGLPSDRFSAERTGGSVSTLTIQRTQQEDSAVYLCASSAQGASGELFFGEGSRLTVL.

The chain employs TRBV28 and TRBJ1-2, with D perhaps matching TRBD1 (6 bases). The germline CDR1 and CDR2 sequences are MDHEN and SYDVKM. V was pared by 3 bases and J by 2 bases, with 13 bases between. The CDR3 has 15 amino acids. The CDR3 is CASSFLTGLNYGYTF. The CDR3 bases are TGTGCCAGCAGTTTCCTGACAGGACTAAACTATGGCTACACCTTC.

This clone was detected a few times. The chain couples TRBV5-6 to TRBJ1-1; tentative D call: TRBD1 (6 bases). The germline V gene encodes CDR1 SGHDT and CDR2 YYEEEE. V was pared by 1 base and J by 3 bases, with 10 bases between. This CDR3 region has 14 residues. Written as DNA, the CDR3 is TGTGCCAGCAGCTTGATTAGGGGGGACACTGAAGCTTTCTTT. This encodes CASSLIRGDTEAFF.

This chain connects TRBV5-4 to TRBJ2-5; D is possibly TRBD1 or TRBD2 (5 bases each). V was clipped by 4 bases and J by 2 bases, with 12 bases between them. The germline gives CDR1 SGHNT, CDR2 YYREEE (reference sequence). The CDR3 length is 14 residues. DNA for the CDR3: TGTGCCAGCAGCCGGGGCCCCGGACAAGAGACCCAGTACTTC. Encoded protein: CASSRGPGQETQYF.

V is TRBV11-2 and J is TRBJ1-1; D ambiguous. Germline V lookup: CDR1 SGHAT, CDR2 FQNNGV. Between the trimmed V and J ends, which lost 3 bases and 4 bases, there was a span of 12 bases. CDR3 length: 14 residues. The CDR3 DNA is TGTGCCAGCAGCTTTAGGACCCTGGGCACTGAAGCTTTCTTT. Translation: CASSFRTLGTEAFF.

The chain combines TRBV2 with TRBJ1-5, with D perhaps matching TRBD1 (5 bases). The CDR3 loop spans 14 amino acids. The germline V gene encodes CDR1 SNHLY and CDR2 FYNNEI. Trimming shortened V by 4 bases and J by 4 bases, and 11 bases separated the two germline ends. CDR3: CASSVGGSNQPQHF. The CDR3 DNA reads TGTGCCAGCAGTGTTGGGGGATCAAATCAGCCCCAGCATTTT.

The CDR3 sequence: CASSTVGQGAGYTF. Written as DNA, the CDR3 is TGTGCCAGTAGTACGGTGGGACAGGGTGCGGGCTACACCTTC. The V call is TRBV19, the J call TRBJ1-2, with TRBD1 identical over 9 bases. CDR1 is LNHDA and CDR2 is SQIVND in the germline V gene (reference sequence). The V gene end was trimmed by 4 bases and the J gene end by 8 bases; junction bases not matched to a gene: 8. This CDR3 is built from 14 residues.